This T cell receptor (beta chain) appears in the sequencing data of a study of beta chain features in type 1 diabetes. Regarding the study as a whole: Cells expressing TCR highly could be over-represented by cDNA sequencing. VDJ junctions from type 1 diabetes patients carried fewer insertions and larger deletions. The study found moderately but significantly shorter TCRB CDR3s in all four CD4+ subsets of Type 1 diabetes patients.

Investigators reverse transcribed all isolated RNA, so they sequenced expressed TCRB transcripts. Assay: immunoSEQ multiplex PCR; the TCRdb copy retains only in-frame clones and omits some. The data contain around 340,000 clones, approximately 8% of them singletons. The length of the CDR3 is 17 residues. The germline gives CDR1 KGHSH, CDR2 LQKENI. Trimming removed 3 bases at V and 5 bases at J, with 23 bases between. In regard to this clone: Its antigen is undetermined.

The sequenced material came from central memory CD4+ T cells from blood. The rearrangement links TRBV18 to TRBJ2-7, with D perhaps TRBD1 (5 bases). The sequence was obtained from a woman under 30 in good health. The CDR3 region has the DNA TGTGCCAGCTCACCGACGCAGGGTCTCGGTACTAAGAACGAGCAGTACTTC. Translation gives CASSPTQGLGTKNEQYF.